This passage covers 25 T cell receptor beta chains from one sample sequenced in a study of shared clonotypes between healthy human individuals. Here immunoSEQ multiplex PCR was the method, and the copy in TCRdb shows in-frame clones only, minus some. This sample has about 480,000 clones; over 60% occur once, and the top ten carry roughly an eighth. Input material: PBMCs. These receptors were taken from a woman aged 40 to 55 in good health. Some clones in this sample may be carry-over from other donors' samples.

The chain joins TRBV10-3 to TRBJ2-7; D is perhaps TRBD1 (7 bases). Germline V gene lookup returns CDR1 ENHRY and CDR2 SYGVKD. The CDR3 length is 15 residues. Deletions cut 10 bases from V and 0 bases from J, with 19 bases between. The CDR3 nucleotides read TGTGCCACCTGCAGGGGGGAGGAATCCTCCTACGAGCAGTACTTC. Translated, it gives CATCRGEESSYEQYF.

The chain combines TRBV27 with TRBJ2-5, with TRBD2 matching 14 bases. The CDR3 loop spans 18 amino acids. Per the germline V gene, CDR1 is MNHEY and CDR2 is SMNVEV (reference sequence). V was clipped by 5 bases and J by 1 base; unmatched bases: 9. DNA of the CDR3: TGTGCCAGCAGTCCCCGGACTAGCGGGAGGAGAATCCAAGAGACCCAGTACTTC. Residues: CASSPRTSGRRIQETQYF.

The chain uses TRBV5-1 and TRBJ1-3, with 9 bases lining up with TRBD1. The CDR3 has 16 amino acids. Germline V gene sequence: CDR1 SGHRS, CDR2 YFSETQ. J was trimmed by 1 base and V by 4 bases; bases with no gene match: 6. CDR3 nucleotides: TGCGCCAGCAGCGGGGGACAGGGATTTTCTGGAAACACCATATATTTT. Amino acids: CASSGGQGFSGNTIYF.

The V gene is TRBV28, the J gene TRBJ2-1; 8 bases line up with TRBD2. V lost 2 bases to trimming and J lost 0 bases; unmatched junction nucleotides: 3. Germline CDR1 MDHEN, CDR2 SYDVKM. CDR3 length: 16 amino acids. The CDR3 nucleotides are TGTGCCAGCAGTTTACGGACTAGCTACTCCTACAATGAGCAGTTCTTC. Protein: CASSLRTSYSYNEQFF.

The genes are TRBV4-2 and TRBJ1-6; 8 bases align to TRBD1. The ends lost 2 bases at V and 4 bases at J; junction bases unmatched: 7. Per germline, CDR1 LGHNA and CDR2 YNFKEQ. The CDR3 spans 17 residues. Here the CDR3 DNA reads TGTGCCAGCAGCCAACAAGGACAGGGCCAGTATAATTCACCCCTCCACTTT. It yields the protein CASSQQGQGQYNSPLHF.

The chain combines TRBV7-2 with TRBJ2-7, with D perhaps TRBD2 (5 bases). With 5 bases removed from V and 7 bases from J, the gap between germline ends came to 15 bases. The CDR3 length is 13 residues. In germline, CDR1 is SGHTA, CDR2 FQGNSA. This CDR3 reads CASSLEANREQYF. Written as DNA, the CDR3 is TGTGCCAGCAGCCTGGAGGCAAACCGAGAGCAGTACTTC.

V usage is TRBV10-1 and J usage is TRBJ1-5; a weak D match, TRBD1 (5 bases). V was cut by 4 bases and J by 0 bases, with 10 bases left in between. CDR1 is WNHNN, CDR2 SYGVQD, per germline (reference sequence). The CDR3 extends over 15 amino acids. CDR3 sequence reads: CASSAGTYSNQPQHF. CDR3 coding DNA: TGCGCCAGCAGTGCCGGGACGTATAGCAATCAGCCCCAGCATTTT.

The chain has TRBV12-5 and TRBJ2-1; tentative D call: TRBD2 (7 bases). The CDR3 runs 15 residues. The germline V and J ends were trimmed by 1 base and 2 bases, with 9 bases remaining between them. The germline V gene encodes CDR1 LGHNT and CDR2 FRNRAP. The DNA of the CDR3 is TGTGCTAGTGGTTTGGGAGGGGGGGCCTACAATGAGCAGTTCTTC. Its protein product is CASGLGGGAYNEQFF. The whole variable domain, remainder taken from reference TRBV12-5 and TRBJ2-1, is DARVTQTPRHKVTEMGQEVTMRCQPILGHNTVFWYRQTMMQGLELLAYFRNRAPLDDSGMPKDRFSAEMPDATLATLKIQPSEPRDSAVYFCASGLGGGAYNEQFFGPGTRLTVL.

This clone was picked up a small number of times. The chain joins TRBV5-4 to TRBJ1-5; possibly TRBD1 for D (6 bases). The CDR3 contains 14 residues. The germline V gene encodes CDR1 SGHNT and CDR2 YYREEE (reference sequence). The ends were cut back, 9 bases at V and 4 bases at J, with 17 bases in the middle. CDR3 region: CATAMGGQNQPQHF. The CDR3 nucleotides are TGTGCCACCGCGATGGGGGGGCAAAATCAGCCCCAGCATTTT. The variable domain in full, with the rest retrieved from reference TRBV5-4 and TRBJ1-5, is ETGVTQSPTHLIKTRGQQVTLRCSSQSGHNTVSWYQQALGQGPQFIFQYYREEENGRGNFPPRFSGLQFPNYSSELNVNALELDDSALYLCATAMGGQNQPQHFGDGTRLSIL.

This clone is a singleton in its sample. The gene calls are TRBV7-3 and TRBJ2-1; no clear D gene. In germline, CDR1 is SGHTA, CDR2 FQGTGA. This CDR3 is 12 amino acids long. Deletions cut 5 bases from V and 3 bases from J, with 5 bases between. The CDR3 is CASSLDYNEQFF. In nucleotides, the CDR3 is TGTGCCAGCAGCCTAGACTACAATGAGCAGTTCTTC. Based on the CDR3 plus reference TRBV7-3 and TRBJ2-1, the full variable domain is GAGVSQTPSNKVTEKGKYVELRCDPISGHTALYWYRQSLGQGPEFLIYFQGTGAADDSGLPNDRFFAVRPEGSVSTLKIQRTERGDSAVYLCASSLDYNEQFFGPGTRLTVL.

The chain employs TRBV11-2 and TRBJ2-2; 10 bases agree with TRBD1. This CDR3 is built from 15 residues. J gave up 7 bases and V 5 bases, and 7 bases lay outside the gene matches. Per the germline V gene, CDR1 is SGHAT and CDR2 is FQNNGV. The CDR3 here is CASSRTGGESGELFF. The CDR3 DNA reads as TGTGCCAGCAGCCGGACAGGGGGTGAGAGCGGGGAGCTGTTTTTT. Variable domain in full (rest from reference TRBV11-2 and TRBJ2-2): EAGVAQSPRYKIIEKRQSVAFWCNPISGHATLYWYQQILGQGPKLLIQFQNNGVVDDSQLPKDRFSAERLKGVDSTLKIQPAKLEDSAVYLCASSRTGGESGELFFGEGSRLTVL.

This clone was counted many times. Other DNA sequences in the same sample also yield this CDR3. V and J are TRBV6-1 and TRBJ1-1; weak D call: TRBD1 (5 bases). Germline values: CDR1 MNHNS, CDR2 SASEGT. This CDR3 has 13 residues. V was cut by 6 bases and J by 4 bases, with 12 bases left in between. CDR3 amino acids: CASRDTGGTEAFF. The CDR3 region has the DNA TGTGCCAGCAGGGACACGGGAGGCACTGAAGCTTTCTTT.

The chain carries TRBV7-9 and TRBJ2-7; D may be TRBD1 or TRBD2 (5 bases each). CDR1 and CDR2 (germline): SEHNR, FQNEAQ (reference sequence). This CDR3 spans 12 amino acids. The V and J ends lost 3 bases and 3 bases respectively, with 6 bases between them. The CDR3 bases are TGTGCCAGCAGCTTGGGACGCTACGAGCAGTACTTC. Translating it yields CASSLGRYEQYF.

The chain carries TRBV7-8 and TRBJ1-5; a weak D match, TRBD1 (5 bases). CDR1 and CDR2 from the germline V gene are SGHVS and FQNEAQ. The CDR3 sequence is 14 residues long. V gave up 1 base and J gave up 4 bases, with 8 bases separating them. This CDR3 is CASSLVAGNQPQHF. The CDR3 DNA follows: TGTGCCAGCAGCTTAGTGGCAGGGAATCAGCCCCAGCATTTT.

The V and J genes are TRBV5-1 and TRBJ2-7; D may match TRBD1 or TRBD2 (5 bases each). The CDR3 covers 14 residues. Germline CDR1 SGHRS, CDR2 YFSETQ. Between the trimmed V and J ends, which lost 7 bases and 4 bases, there was a span of 18 bases. The CDR3 sequence: CASSRDLNEYEQYF. CDR3 coding DNA: TGCGCCAGCTCCAGGGACCTCAACGAATACGAGCAGTACTTC.

The CDR3 DNA is TGTGCCAGCAGCTTTAGTGCTCGGGGCTACGAGCAGTACTTC. Translation: CASSFSARGYEQYF. The chain links TRBV5-5 to TRBJ2-7; perhaps TRBD2 as D (5 bases). This CDR3 has 14 residues. V was clipped by 2 bases and J by 3 bases, with 12 bases between them. Germline V lookup: CDR1 SGHKS, CDR2 YYEKEE (reference sequence).

V and J are TRBV25-1 and TRBJ2-5, with TRBD1 matching 7 bases. The junction had 15 bases not matched to a gene; V was cut back by 1 base and J by 13 bases. This CDR3 is 15 amino acids long. CDR1 and CDR2 from the germline V gene are MGHDK and SYGVNS. Written as DNA, the CDR3 is TGTGCCAGCAGTGAATGGGAGACAGGGTTCGGGTCGCGGTACTTC. Protein sequence: CASSEWETGFGSRYF.

A few counts support this clone. The rearrangement joins TRBV30 to TRBJ1-1; D unresolved. CDR1 is GTSNPN, CDR2 SVGIG, per germline (reference sequence). Trimming removed 0 bases from V and 6 bases from J, with 11 bases in between. The CDR3 contains 13 residues. CDR3 DNA sequence: TGTGCCTGGAGTGTTGGGGTTGTAGCTGAAGCTTTCTTT. Protein sequence: CAWSVGVVAEAFF.

The V gene is TRBV6-5, the J gene TRBJ2-1; 10 positions match TRBD2. This CDR3 comprises 14 residues. The J segment lost 8 bases and the V segment lost 1 base, leaving 2 bases of the junction unmatched. CDR1 and CDR2 (germline): MNHEY, SVGAGI. The CDR3, as DNA: TGTGCCAGCAGTTACTTTCTAGCGGGAGATGAGCAGTTCTTC. Its translation is CASSYFLAGDEQFF.

The rearrangement links TRBV29-1 to TRBJ2-5; TRBD1 matches 8 bases. V gave up 6 bases and J gave up 5 bases; unmatched junction bases: 11. Germline V gives CDR1 SQVTM, CDR2 ANQGSEA. This CDR3 is 14 amino acids long. CDR3 bases: TGCAGCGTCACCCCGGACAGGGCTTTGGAGACCCAGTACTTC. This gives the protein CSVTPDRALETQYF.

The rearrangement uses TRBV6-5 and TRBJ2-7, with D maybe TRBD2 (5 bases). Trimming removed 2 bases at V and 4 bases at J, with 12 bases between. The CDR3 spans 14 residues. Germline loops: CDR1 MNHEY, CDR2 SVGAGI. In nucleotides, the CDR3 is TGTGCCAGCAGTTACGGACTCCCACCATACGAGCAGTACTTC. Amino acid sequence: CASSYGLPPYEQYF.

This clone was recorded once. V is TRBV6-1 and J is TRBJ2-5; D tentatively reads TRBD1 or TRBD2 (6 bases each). CDR3 length: 15 residues. CDR1 and CDR2 from the germline V gene are MNHNS and SASEGT. V gave up 7 bases and J gave up 4 bases, with 19 bases separating them. CDR3 loop: CASIGGWVNRETQYF. The DNA of the CDR3 is TGTGCCAGCATAGGGGGGTGGGTCAATAGAGAGACCCAGTACTTC.

The V gene is TRBV5-8, the J gene TRBJ2-3; no clear D gene. The germline CDR1 and CDR2 sequences are SGHTS and YDEGEE. The CDR3 loop spans 16 amino acids. Trimming cost V 4 bases and J 2 bases, with 17 bases left between them. CDR3 nucleotides: TGTGCCAGCAGCCCCTACGCAGTTACACACACAGATACGCAGTATTTT. Translation: CASSPYAVTHTDTQYF.

V and J are TRBV4-1 and TRBJ1-4; D is unresolved. Trimming cost V 0 bases and J 10 bases, with 3 bases left between them. Germline V gene lookup returns CDR1 MGHRA and CDR2 YSYEKL. This CDR3 is 11 amino acids long. The CDR3 reads CASSQEGKLFF. The CDR3 DNA follows: TGCGCCAGCAGCCAAGAGGGAAAACTGTTTTTT.

The chain employs TRBV7-9 and TRBJ2-7, with D possibly matching TRBD2 (6 bases). From germline, CDR1 is SEHNR and CDR2 FQNEAQ (reference sequence). Trimming shortened V by 6 bases and J by 3 bases, and 15 bases separated the two germline ends. This CDR3 region has 14 residues. CDR3 sequence reads: CASRQSGSIYEQYF. In DNA, the CDR3 is TGTGCCAGCAGACAGAGCGGGTCCATCTACGAGCAGTACTTC.